This T cell receptor (beta chain) derives from a study of blood T cells in healthy people across ages. Findings and limits, study-wide: Estimated diversity across one million T cells was deemed an underestimate.

Trimming cost V 4 bases and J 6 bases, with 10 bases left between them. The germline CDR1 and CDR2 sequences are SQVTM and ANQGSEA. CDR3 size: 11 residues. Using a J-beta primer mix together with a sample-barcoded 5' primer, a second PCR was run for roughly 7 to 11 cycles. Each cDNA was tagged by a template-switch adaptor containing 12 random nucleotides. TCRdb reanalysed the 5' RACE reads using MiXCR and keeps one entry per CDR3 protein. Altogether fewer than 2,000,000 distinct CDR3 sequences are present, roughly 32% being singletons, with the ten largest covering over 9%. Comment on this clonotype: As yet, its antigen is unknown. A much more abundant neighbour one base away suggests this may be a read error.

The V gene is TRBV29-1, the J gene TRBJ2-7; D is undetermined. The sample was blood. This sequence originates from a woman aged 25 to 39 in good health. The CDR3, as DNA: TGCAGCGTTGTGGTGACCTGCGAGCAGTACTTC. This codes for CSVVVTCEQYF.